One TCR beta chain is described in this entry. Its antigen is currently unknown. Combining iRepertoire HTBI primers with Arm-PCR of CDR3 regions, the authors built TCR beta libraries. Via MiXCR, TCRdb re-called the multiplex PCR reads, giving one row per CDR3 protein. The sample has about 660,000 distinct CDR3 sequences, about 32% seen once. The record originates from a study of regulatory T cells in long-lasting Graves disease. Study-level information: Graves' disease counted as persistent after over 5 years of antithyroid drugs with positive TSH receptor antibodies.

V was shortened by 5 bases and J by 4 bases, with 21 bases between the two germline ends. Germline V lookup: CDR1 SGHVS, CDR2 FNYEAQ. The CDR3 loop spans 17 amino acids. Study results and limitations: Segments TRBV28, TRBJ1-2 and TRBJ2-5 showed preferential usage in persistent disease.

Time point given: persistent/refractory GD, antithyroid drugs over 5 years with positive TRAb. With RNA extracted from PBMCs as input, the TCR library was made. V gene TRBV7-6 combines with J gene TRBJ2-1; the D gene is possibly TRBD2 (6 bases). This TCR was recovered from a female donor with Graves disease. Sequenced here: peripheral blood mononuclear cells (PBMCs), sampled when the disease was refractory, from a patient treated with antithyroid drugs. This chain's CDR3 is CASSPILSNGSYNEQFF. For the CDR3, the DNA is TGTGCCAGCAGCCCCATACTCTCTAACGGGAGTTACAATGAGCAGTTCTTC.